This note documents a single TCR beta chain sequence. A single count supports this clonotype. This clone's antigen is unknown. One base away there is no much larger clone; base qualities are not given. One read alone is a weak basis. The sample is drawn from a study of T-cell memory formation after mild COVID-19 (TCRdb year 2021). General notes on the study: TCR sequence clusters from the two donors were found to be largely donor specific. T-cell clones expanding and contracting after mild COVID-19 in a couple of donors were tracked by longitudinal TCRalpha and TCRbeta repertoire sequencing. The cohort was made up of two young adult volunteers, one female and one male, who were previously healthy. General study outcomes and caveats: Contracting CD4+ clones appeared mostly in the CM and EM memory subsets, whereas CD8+ clones were enriched in EMRA. The second-wave clones that peaked on day 37 were not confirmed to be SARS-CoV-2 specific. Clones contracting from day 15 to 85 had balanced CD4/CD8 phenotypes, while a second wave expanding from day 15 to 37 was biased towards CD4+. Some responding clones were detected in pre-infection memory, suggesting pre-existing cross-reactive memory T cells joined the SARS-CoV-2 response. Only a couple of mild cases were covered in the study, and larger cohorts including severe cases with pre-infection samples were considered necessary.

Ficoll-Paque density gradient centrifugation was the method used to isolate PBMCs. The CDR3 starts with the cysteine, ends with the phenylalanine, and has 16 residues. Of all the DNA, just the CDR3 is kept, 48 bases in frame from base 1. V is shortened by 5 bases, J by 7 bases, and the region joining them spans 20 bases. Based on the germline V gene, the CDR1 and CDR2 sequences are KGHSH and LQKENI. The sequencer was an Illumina NovaSeq 6000. cDNA libraries for TCRalpha and TCRbeta were prepared by 5'RACE using constant-segment primers, with sample barcodes and unique molecular identifiers added. RNA was extracted from every sample with Trizol reagent. The libraries were amplified in two PCR steps, and the second step added a second sample barcode and Illumina TruSeq adapters. Sequencing of the libraries was done on an Illumina NovaSeq, producing 2 x 150 bp paired-end reads. The original methods were these. The reads were demultiplexed and collapsed into UMI-guided consensus sequences using migec v1.2.7. Using mixcr v2.1.11, the UMI consensuses were aligned to TRA and TRB V and J templates and assembled into clonotypes. Clonotypes were classified as expanded or contracted when called significant by both edgeR and NoisET, with noise models trained on biological replicates. For edgeR calls, the thresholds were a false discovery rate-adjusted p below 0.01 and a log2 fold-change of 1. As an exploratory analysis of dynamics, PCA with hierarchical clustering was applied to max-normalized trajectories of the 1000 most abundant clonotypes. Separately sequenced CD4+ and CD8+ repertoires were used to assign a CD4 or CD8 phenotype to each responding clone. TCRdb passed the public sequencing reads through fastp at Q25 and MiXCR, retaining productive beta sequences. A single entry per CDR3 protein holds the most common genes and DNA from its merged rows. These V and J calls derive from TCRdb rather than the authors' analysis. In this sample the table shows some 300,000 distinct CDR3 sequences, approximately 22% of which occur a single time. Around 20% of the sample comes from the top ten.

The TCR was taken from a man younger than 35 who had mild COVID-19 (a few samples of this study predate the infection). The sample titles of this study are shuffled in the database, so cell type and time point are left out; the donor was told from shared clones. Sequenced: PBMCs or a T cell subset sorted from them (not recorded which). The chain links TRBV18 with TRBJ2-2; the best D guess is TRBD1, with 6 bases matching. CDR3 loop: CASSARMSGAGGELFF. The DNA sequence is TGTGCCAGCTCAGCAAGGATGTCAGGGGCAGGCGGGGAGCTGTTTTTT.